A selection of T cell receptor beta chains follows, all from one sample in a study of blood T cells in healthy people across ages. TCRdb redid the calling of the 5' RACE reads with MiXCR, one entry per CDR3 protein. This table has approximately 1.5 million distinct CDR3 sequences, approximately 43% appearing once. Source material: blood. All receptors come from a woman younger than 35 in good health. CDR3s include the opening cysteine and the closing phenylalanine or tryptophan. D genes are given only for firm matches. Only some rows state a clone size, as once, few, many or a class for expanded clones.

len: 13
abundance: NA
d_gene: NA
j_gene: TRBJ2-1
v_gene: TRBV29-1
CDR3aa: CSVYRTVNNEQFF
CDR3nt: TGCAGCGTCTATAGGACAGTTAACAATGAGCAGTTCTTC

len: 12
abundance: many
d_gene: NA
j_gene: TRBJ1-2
v_gene: TRBV12-5
CDR3aa: CASGTGNYGYTF
CDR3nt: TGTGCTAGTGGAACAGGGAACTATGGCTACACCTTC

len: 15
abundance: few
d_gene: NA
j_gene: TRBJ2-7
v_gene: TRBV7-2
CDR3aa: CASSLANRAGYEQYF
CDR3nt: TGTGCCAGCAGCTTAGCGAACAGGGCCGGCTACGAGCAGTACTTC

len: 14
abundance: few
d_gene: TRBD2
j_gene: TRBJ2-1
v_gene: TRBV10-3
CDR3aa: CAISEPELANEQFF
CDR3nt: TGTGCCATCAGTGAGCCGGAACTAGCGAATGAGCAGTTCTTC

len: 13
abundance: NA
d_gene: NA
j_gene: TRBJ2-7
v_gene: TRBV29-1
CDR3aa: CSVAGGAIYEQYF
CDR3nt: TGCAGCGTCGCAGGCGGGGCAATCTACGAGCAGTACTTC

len: 14
abundance: NA
d_gene: NA
j_gene: TRBJ2-1
v_gene: TRBV20-1
CDR3aa: CSATGTQSYNEQFF
CDR3nt: TGCAGTGCTACCGGGACTCAGTCCTACAATGAGCAGTTCTTC

len: 16
abundance: NA
d_gene: NA
j_gene: TRBJ2-7
v_gene: TRBV6-5
CDR3aa: CASSYSISTGRLEQYF
CDR3nt: TGTGCCAGCAGTTACTCCATATCGACGGGGAGGCTCGAGCAGTACTTC

len: 14
abundance: NA
d_gene: NA
j_gene: TRBJ2-3
v_gene: TRBV29-1
CDR3aa: CSGTDVPSTDTQYF
CDR3nt: TGCAGCGGGACGGATGTACCGAGCACAGATACGCAGTATTTT

len: 16
abundance: once
d_gene: NA
j_gene: TRBJ1-1
v_gene: TRBV4-2
CDR3aa: CASSQEGTGVNTEAFF
CDR3nt: TGTGCCAGCAGCCAAGAAGGAACAGGAGTTAACACTGAAGCTTTCTTT

len: 18
abundance: NA
d_gene: TRBD1
j_gene: TRBJ1-5
v_gene: TRBV20-1
CDR3aa: CSARPPTGLRGSNQPQHF
CDR3nt: TGCAGTGCTAGGCCCCCGACAGGGTTAAGAGGGAGCAATCAGCCCCAGCATTTT

len: 14
abundance: NA
d_gene: NA
j_gene: TRBJ2-1
v_gene: TRBV28
CDR3aa: CASSQGRERDEQFF
CDR3nt: TGTGCCAGCAGCCAGGGGCGGGAGCGGGATGAGCAGTTCTTC